These 10 T cell receptor beta chains originate from one sample sequenced in a study of shared clonotypes between healthy human individuals (dated by TCRdb to between 2020 and 2021). The library was built by means of the immunoSEQ multiplex PCR assay. Sourced from immuneACCESS, this table was stored by TCRdb with only in-frame sequences that have V and J called. A share of the clones is absent; for the studies checked, an unresolved V gene accounts for under half, and the remainder has no known explanation. In all, the sample holds 490,000 or so clones, and roughly 85% of those were seen once. The ten biggest clones cover roughly 12% of the sample. Material for sequencing was PBMCs. The receptor source for this set is a woman aged 40 to 50 in good health. Some clones in this sample may be carry-over from other donors' samples.

The V call is TRBV10-3, the J call TRBJ2-5, with 10 positions matching TRBD2. The DNA matches TRBJ2-7 better at its end, which makes the J call doubtful. This CDR3 has 16 amino acids. Per the germline V gene, CDR1 is ENHRY and CDR2 is SYGVKD. In DNA form, the CDR3 reads TGTGCCATCAGTGACATAAGCGGGAGGGGCTCCTACGAGCAGTACTTC. This encodes CAISDISGRGSYEQYF.

The rearrangement joins TRBV9 to TRBJ2-7; the D gene could be TRBD1 or TRBD2 (6 bases each). Germline CDR1 reads SGDLS; CDR2 reads YYNGEE. With 3 bases removed from V and 3 bases from J, the gap between germline ends came to 16 bases. The CDR3 loop spans 15 amino acids. This CDR3 reads CASSAHAGHDYEQYF. The CDR3 DNA follows: TGTGCCAGCAGCGCCCACGCGGGACACGACTACGAGCAGTACTTC.

This rearrangement joins TRBV9 to TRBJ2-1, with a tentative D call TRBD2 (5 bases). CDR3 length equals 15 residues. Germline CDR1 and CDR2: SGDLS and YYNGEE. The V gene lost 0 bases and the J gene lost 2 bases, with 9 bases spanning the gap. Here the CDR3 DNA reads TGTGCCAGCAGCGTAGCTGCGGGTCCCTACAATGAGCAGTTCTTC. Encoded protein: CASSVAAGPYNEQFF.

The rearrangement uses TRBV5-1 and TRBJ2-7, with D tentatively TRBD2 (6 bases). V lost 2 bases and J 0 bases, leaving 9 bases between the germline ends. Germline-derived CDR1 and CDR2 are SGHRS and YFSETQ. The CDR3 is 14 amino acids. The CDR3 loop reads CASSFYGSSYEQYF. The DNA of the CDR3 is TGCGCCAGCAGCTTCTACGGGAGCTCCTACGAGCAGTACTTC.

The chain recombines TRBV27 with TRBJ2-2, with TRBD2 matching over 7 bases. J was trimmed by 1 base and V by 3 bases; bases with no gene match: 5. CDR1 and CDR2 (germline): MNHEY, SMNVEV (reference sequence). The CDR3 runs to 16 residues. CDR3 in DNA: TGTGCCAGCAGTTTCTGGACGGGGGGGAACACCGGGGAGCTGTTTTTT. Translating gives CASSFWTGGNTGELFF.

This sequence joins TRBV7-3 and TRBJ2-3; D gene uncertain. The CDR3 is 13 residues long. CDR1 is SGHTA and CDR2 is FQGTGA in the germline V gene. V shed 2 bases and J shed 5 bases, with 8 bases lying between them. DNA of the CDR3: TGTGCCAGCAGCTTACTAGGTTTAGATACGCAGTATTTT. Amino acid sequence: CASSLLGLDTQYF. The entire variable domain, with the rest obtained from reference TRBV7-3 and TRBJ2-3, is as follows: GAGVSQTPSNKVTEKGKYVELRCDPISGHTALYWYRQSLGQGPEFLIYFQGTGAADDSGLPNDRFFAVRPEGSVSTLKIQRTERGDSAVYLCASSLLGLDTQYFGPGTRLTVL.

With respect to this clone: Other DNA sequences in this sample translate to the same CDR3. CDR3 in DNA: TGTGCCAGCCGGCAGGGCCGGGAAAAACTGTTTTTT. Amino acids: CASRQGREKLFF. This chain joins TRBV19 and TRBJ1-4; tentative D call: TRBD1 (5 bases). CDR3 length: 12 residues. Germline CDR1 reads LNHDA; CDR2 reads SQIVND (reference sequence). Between the trimmed V and J ends, which lost 9 bases and 8 bases, there was a span of 13 bases.

This clone was recorded only once. The chain employs TRBV7-9 and TRBJ2-7, with 8 bases matching TRBD2. The V gene end was trimmed by 5 bases and the J gene end by 3 bases; junction bases not matched to a gene: 6. Germline loops: CDR1 SEHNR, CDR2 FQNEAQ (reference sequence). This CDR3 spans 14 amino acids. The CDR3 loop is CASSQGLGGYEQYF. The CDR3 coding sequence is TGTGCCAGCAGCCAGGGACTAGGGGGCTACGAGCAGTACTTC.

A single count supports this clone. The rearrangement uses TRBV2 and TRBJ1-5, with 7 bases that match TRBD1. CDR3 length: 15 amino acids. J was trimmed by 2 bases and V by 4 bases; bases with no gene match: 5. Germline V lookup: CDR1 SNHLY, CDR2 FYNNEI. Here the CDR3 reads CASSGQGRGNQPQHF. CDR3 DNA: TGTGCCAGCAGTGGACAGGGAAGGGGCAATCAGCCCCAGCATTTT.

Notes on this clone: The same CDR3 also results from other DNA sequences found in this sample. The chain uses TRBV7-9 and TRBJ1-1; no reliable D call. The CDR3 loop spans 13 amino acids. The V gene lost 6 bases and the J gene lost 1 base, with 9 bases spanning the gap. Looked up from germline, CDR1 is SEHNR and CDR2 is FQNEAQ (reference sequence). The CDR3 here is CASSFDPNTEAFF. The CDR3, as DNA: TGTGCCAGCAGTTTCGACCCGAACACTGAAGCTTTCTTT.